The 23 T cell receptor beta chains below all came from one sample that was sequenced in a study of T cell responses to AZD1222 COVID-19 vaccine. Only in-frame clones appear in the TCRdb table, and some are missing; sequencing was by immunoSEQ multiplex PCR. This repertoire shows 100,000 to 150,000 clones, approximately 88% found once; its top ten account for 5.5% to 7%. This sample comprised peripheral blood, obtained on day 0 of AZD1222 vaccination. These receptor sequences come from an adult in good health.

Remarks on this clone: This same CDR3 is encoded by further DNA sequences in the sample. This sequence joins TRBV10-3 and TRBJ1-1; D gene unclear. This CDR3 is built from 14 residues. V gave up 0 bases and J gave up 1 base, with 6 bases separating them. CDR1 and CDR2 (germline): ENHRY, SYGVKD. The CDR3 here is CAISESIGNTEAFF. For the CDR3, the DNA is TGTGCCATCAGTGAGTCGATTGGGAACACTGAAGCTTTCTTT.

The chain uses TRBV7-2 and TRBJ1-2, with D uncertain. The CDR3 consists of 14 residues. Deletions cut 3 bases from V and 1 base from J, with 9 bases between. The V gene's germline CDR1 is SGHTA and CDR2 FQGNSA. The CDR3 DNA reads as TGTGCCAGCAGCTTCGACGGGAATAACTATGGCTACACCTTC. Protein sequence: CASSFDGNNYGYTF.

This chain connects TRBV5-4 to TRBJ1-2; TRBD1 agrees at 7 bases. Germline loops: CDR1 SGHNT, CDR2 YYREEE (reference sequence). V lost 4 bases and J lost 5; bases outside the gene matches: 14. The CDR3 extends over 16 amino acids. CDR3 residues: CASSPGDSGLRYGYTF. The DNA of the CDR3 is TGTGCCAGCAGCCCCGGGGACAGTGGTTTAAGATATGGCTACACCTTC.

The V gene is TRBV5-1, the J gene TRBJ1-5, with TRBD1 matching over 8 bases. J gave up 4 bases and V 4 bases, and 7 bases lay outside the gene matches. The CDR3 is 15 residues long. Per germline, CDR1 SGHRS and CDR2 YFSETQ. DNA of the CDR3: TGCGCCAGCAGCCCGGGACAGGCTTCAAATCAGCCCCAGCATTTT. Protein: CASSPGQASNQPQHF.

V and J are TRBV6-1 and TRBJ2-3; D remains ambiguous. The CDR3 runs to 20 residues. The germline CDR1 and CDR2 sequences are MNHNS and SASEGT. The V and J ends lost 4 bases and 4 bases respectively, with 30 bases between them. Written as DNA, the CDR3 is TGTGCCAGCAGTGGCCGAAGGGCTGGGGTGTTAAGGGTTGGTGCAGATACGCAGTATTTT. As protein: CASSGRRAGVLRVGADTQYF.

The chain uses TRBV20-1 and TRBJ1-1, with D perhaps TRBD1 (6 bases). Per the germline V gene, CDR1 is DFQATT and CDR2 is SNEGSKA (reference sequence). V dropped 3 bases and J dropped 5 bases, with 16 bases sitting between them. The CDR3 is made up of 14 amino acids. Here the CDR3 DNA reads TGCAGTGCTAGTCAAAGGGGGGCTGGAACTGAAGCTTTCTTT. Its translation: CSASQRGAGTEAFF.

CDR3 loop: CASSSGARQPQHF. The CDR3, as DNA: TGTGCCAGCAGCTCAGGGGCGCGCCAGCCCCAGCATTTT. V usage is TRBV6-5 and J usage is TRBJ1-5, with TRBD1 as a possible D gene (6 bases). Germline V lookup: CDR1 MNHEY, CDR2 SVGAGI. Between the trimmed V and J ends, which lost 6 bases and 7 bases, there was a span of 13 bases. The CDR3 has 13 residues.

The V gene is TRBV10-3, the J gene TRBJ1-1; the D gene is possibly TRBD1 (5 bases). Between the trimmed V and J ends, which lost 2 bases and 3 bases, there was a span of 22 bases. The CDR3 has 18 residues. Germline loops: CDR1 ENHRY, CDR2 SYGVKD. The CDR3 sequence: CAISEGPRTDLGDTEAFF. CDR3 sequence (DNA): TGTGCCATCAGTGAGGGGCCCAGGACCGACCTAGGGGACACTGAAGCTTTCTTT.

This clone came up a few times. The chain joins TRBV3-1 (or the pseudogene TRBV3-2) to TRBJ1-1, with D hard to call. This CDR3 is 13 amino acids long. The V and J ends lost 5 bases and 0 bases respectively, with 7 bases between them. Germline CDR1 and CDR2: LGHDT and YNNKEL (reference sequence). As DNA, the CDR3 is TGTGCCAGCAGCAGCAGTATGAACACTGAAGCTTTCTTT. Encoded protein: CASSSSMNTEAFF.

This clone was counted between two and nine times. The chain couples TRBV6-2 or TRBV6-3 to TRBJ1-2, with D perhaps TRBD1 (5 bases). Looked up from germline, CDR1 is MNHEY and CDR2 is SVGEGT. The V and J ends lost 6 bases and 7 bases respectively, with 15 bases between them. CDR3 length: 13 amino acids. CDR3 residues: CASSRRIGGGYTF. The CDR3 DNA reads TGTGCCAGCAGCCGACGAATCGGGGGTGGCTACACCTTC.

J is TRBJ1-6 and V is TRBV18, with 9 bases fitting TRBD1. The germline CDR1 and CDR2 sequences are KGHSH and LQKENI. The CDR3 spans 13 residues. Unmatched junction bases numbered 5, after V lost 8 bases and J lost 9 bases. The chain's CDR3 is CASHDRGFSPLHF. The CDR3 DNA sequence: TGTGCCAGCCATGACAGGGGGTTTTCACCCCTCCACTTT.

The chain links TRBV6-5 to TRBJ2-7; perhaps TRBD2 as D (6 bases). Germline V gene sequence: CDR1 MNHEY, CDR2 SVGAGI. This CDR3 has 12 amino acids. This chain's CDR3 is CASEGNGYEQYF. The CDR3, as DNA: TGTGCTTCGGAGGGGAACGGCTACGAGCAGTACTTC.

This clone appeared a single time. The CDR3 DNA reads TGTGCCAGCAGCTTAGCGTCAGCTCTCGGCACCATATATTTT. Protein product: CASSLASALGTIYF. V is TRBV7-2 and J is TRBJ1-3, with D unresolved. The CDR3 covers 14 residues. Germline lookup yields CDR1 SGHTA and CDR2 FQGNSA. Trimming cost V 0 bases and J 9 bases, with 12 bases left between them.

The genes are TRBV9 and TRBJ1-2; D not resolved. The CDR3 sequence is 15 residues long. The germline V and J ends were trimmed by 3 bases and 3 bases, with 15 bases remaining between them. CDR1 is SGDLS, CDR2 YYNGEE, per germline. The CDR3 region is CASSATFRADYGYTF. The CDR3 nucleotides are TGTGCCAGCAGCGCAACCTTTAGGGCCGACTATGGCTACACCTTC.

The V gene is TRBV30, the J gene TRBJ1-2; D is unresolved. Trimming took off 2 bases at V and 2 bases at J, with 6 bases between the two ends. CDR1 is GTSNPN and CDR2 is SVGIG in the germline V gene (reference sequence). The CDR3 totals 12 residues. The CDR3 bases are TGTGCCTGGAGTCAAGTGAACTATGGCTACACCTTC. Its translation is CAWSQVNYGYTF.

The chain uses TRBV6-5 and TRBJ2-1; 8 positions match TRBD1. This CDR3 has 15 amino acids. V trimming: 6 bases; J trimming: 8 bases; junction bases outside the gene matches: 12. Germline CDR1 reads MNHEY; CDR2 reads SVGAGI. The CDR3 sequence is CASRPGGAKSDEQFF. The CDR3 region has the DNA TGTGCCAGCAGACCAGGGGGCGCGAAGTCTGATGAGCAGTTCTTC.

The chain uses TRBV15 and TRBJ1-4; D remains unclear. The CDR3 covers 18 residues. Deletions cut 0 bases from V and 0 bases from J, with 14 bases between. CDR1 LNHNV and CDR2 YYDKDF come from the germline V gene (reference sequence). This CDR3 is CATSRDKATGTTNEKLFF. For the CDR3, the DNA is TGTGCCACCAGCAGAGATAAGGCGACCGGCACAACTAATGAAAAACTGTTTTTT.

The J gene is TRBJ2-5, the V gene TRBV6-5; 9 bases match TRBD2. Germline values: CDR1 MNHEY, CDR2 SVGAGI. Losses at the gene ends were 5 bases for V and 5 bases for J; bases not matched to a gene: 6. CDR3 size: 14 residues. The CDR3 sequence is CASSRGGAQETQYF. The CDR3 DNA follows: TGTGCCAGCAGTCGCGGGGGGGCCCAGGAGACCCAGTACTTC.

The chain uses TRBV9 and TRBJ2-4; 9 bases fit TRBD2. J was trimmed by 13 bases and V by 3 bases; bases with no gene match: 8. This CDR3 spans 13 amino acids. In germline, CDR1 is SGDLS, CDR2 YYNGEE. This CDR3 reads CASSGTVAGDQYF. The CDR3, as DNA: TGTGCCAGCAGCGGGACCGTAGCGGGGGACCAGTACTTC.

The V call is TRBV4-1, the J call TRBJ2-7, with TRBD1 identical over 10 bases. J was trimmed by 3 bases and V by 0 bases; bases with no gene match: 8. The CDR3 is made up of 17 amino acids. CDR1 is MGHRA and CDR2 is YSYEKL in the germline V gene. CDR3 residues: CASSQDPEDRGIYEQYF. As DNA, the CDR3 is TGCGCCAGCAGCCAAGATCCGGAGGACAGGGGGATCTACGAGCAGTACTTC.

The V gene is TRBV6-1, the J gene TRBJ1-4, with 9 bases fitting TRBD1. The V gene's germline CDR1 is MNHNS and CDR2 SASEGT. This CDR3 has 19 residues. J was trimmed by 8 bases and V by 0 bases; bases with no gene match: 16. CDR3: CASSEARTQGDREKEKLFF. CDR3 DNA: TGTGCCAGCAGTGAAGCGCGGACCCAAGGGGACAGGGAGAAAGAAAAACTGTTTTTT.

The rearrangement links TRBV28 to TRBJ1-1, with D hard to call. The CDR3 length is 12 residues. CDR1 is MDHEN and CDR2 is SYDVKM in the germline V gene. The germline V and J ends were trimmed by 7 bases and 7 bases, with 13 bases remaining between them. The CDR3 coding sequence is TGTGCCAGCAAGTTGCAGGAAGGTGAAGCTTTCTTT. Protein: CASKLQEGEAFF.

This chain uses TRBV6-6 with TRBJ1-1, with D unresolved. Trimming took 0 bases from V and 1 from J, leaving 12 bases between them. Germline V CDR1 and CDR2: MNHNY, SVGAGI (reference sequence). The CDR3 has 16 amino acids. Here the CDR3 DNA reads TGTGCCAGCAGTTACTCCAGATCTGCAGGGAACACTGAAGCTTTCTTT. Translated: CASSYSRSAGNTEAFF.